This T cell receptor (beta chain) comes out of a study of monozygotic twins with inflammatory bowel disease. In preparing each TCR library, approximately 3,500 ng of total RNA was used. TCRdb re-called the 5' RACE reads, yielding one record per CDR3 amino acid sequence without DNA. This sample's table reports about 450,000 distinct CDR3 sequences. Looked up from germline, CDR1 is SGHRS and CDR2 is YFSETQ. This CDR3 has 13 residues. The material sequenced was blood. The origin of this receptor is a human donor with ulcerative colitis or Crohn's disease, or a healthy co-twin of an affected twin (not recorded which). V gene TRBV5-1 combines with J gene TRBJ2-1. The CDR3: CASGAVSYNEQFF.